These T cell receptor beta chains were read from a single sample in a study of cytomegalovirus exposure and HLA in healthy donors. Clones were read by immunoSEQ multiplex PCR, and TCRdb kept only the in-frame ones, dropping some. The data show over 150,000 clones, with 80% seen just once and 13% held by the top ten. The sequenced sample consisted of PBMCs. Receptors were obtained from a man aged 25-40 years in good health and CMV-seropositive. The CDR3 runs from the conserved cysteine through the conserved F or W. A D gene is named only where the DNA matches it firmly. Clone size is stated in some rows and not others, as once, few, many or a class when expanded.

V gene: TRBV2
J gene: TRBJ2-7
D gene: .
clone size: .
CDR3 DNA: TGTGCCAGCAGTTTATCCCAGGGTTACGAGCAGTACTTC
CDR3 protein: CASSLSQGYEQYF

V gene: TRBV5-1
J gene: TRBJ2-1
D gene: .
clone size: .
CDR3 DNA: TGCGCCAGCAGCTTGGCCGGCGGGTACTCCTACAATGAGCAGTTCTTC
CDR3 protein: CASSLAGGYSYNEQFF

V gene: TRBV5-8
J gene: TRBJ1-5
D gene: .
clone size: .
CDR3 DNA: TGTGCCAGCAAACAGGGCACTTATAGCAATCAGCCCCAGCATTTT
CDR3 protein: CASKQGTYSNQPQHF

V gene: TRBV9
J gene: TRBJ2-1
D gene: .
clone size: .
CDR3 DNA: TGTGCCAGCAGCGTAGATATTGGGGCTGCGGGGTACAATGAGCAGTTCTTC
CDR3 protein: CASSVDIGAAGYNEQFF

V gene: TRBV13
J gene: TRBJ2-7
D gene: TRBD1
clone size: few
CDR3 DNA: TGTGCCAGCAGCCCCTCCGGGACAGGGCTCAACGAGCAGTACTTC
CDR3 protein: CASSPSGTGLNEQYF

V gene: TRBV5-6
J gene: TRBJ2-2
D gene: TRBD1
clone size: .
CDR3 DNA: TGTGCCAGCACCCTGACAGGGCTAGGGACCGGGGAGCTGTTTTTT
CDR3 protein: CASTLTGLGTGELFF

V gene: TRBV2
J gene: TRBJ2-5
D gene: TRBD1
clone size: once
CDR3 DNA: TGTGCCAGCAGTGTCGACAGGGAGAAAAAGTACTTC
CDR3 protein: CASSVDREKKYF

V gene: TRBV7-9
J gene: TRBJ2-3
D gene: TRBD2
clone size: .
CDR3 DNA: TGTGCCAGCAGCAAAAATATCCTAGCGGGAGGGCTTAGCACAGATACGCAGTATTTT
CDR3 protein: CASSKNILAGGLSTDTQYF

V gene: TRBV2
J gene: TRBJ2-7
D gene: .
clone size: once
CDR3 DNA: TGTGCCAGCAGTGTCGTGACAAAAAGCTACGAGCAGTACTTC
CDR3 protein: CASSVVTKSYEQYF

V gene: TRBV4-2
J gene: TRBJ2-1
D gene: TRBD2
clone size: many
CDR3 DNA: TGTGCCAGCAGCCAAGAGGGGGGGCCCGGGACTAGTAATGAGCAGTTCTTC
CDR3 protein: CASSQEGGPGTSNEQFF